This TCR beta chain emerged from a study of tumor-infiltrating lymphocytes in primary liver carcinoma. Study outcomes and limitations: Bulk unsorted sampling precluded comparing CD4+ and CD8+ repertoires.

Total RNA (roughly 530 ng) served as template for TCR beta cDNA synthesis primed by a constant-region primer. Employing slightly modified ARM-PCR, three nested multiplex PCR rounds were run, and these gave rise to the TCR beta libraries. Two initial PCR rounds of roughly 10 cycles each paired TRBV1-TRBV30 forward primers with a C-beta reverse primer. A single record per CDR3 protein comes from TCRdb applying MiXCR to the multiplex PCR reads. The repertoire holds about 310,000 distinct CDR3 sequences, 60% to 80% seen once, with roughly 8.6% in the top ten. The V gene end was trimmed by 5 bases and the J gene end by 5 bases; junction bases not matched to a gene: 3. The CDR3 spans 13 residues. The germline V gene encodes CDR1 MNHNY and CDR2 SVGAGI (reference sequence). Germline DNA was also extracted, and blood RNA derived from unsorted whole blood. A note on this clonotype: Its antigen is undetermined. With a much larger clone just one base away, this may be a read error. This CDR3 is missing its conserved last phenylalanine or tryptophan, likely due to a read error.

The sequence came from a man aged 35-49 years with primary liver carcinoma and hepatitis B virus infection. The chain employs TRBV6-6 and TRBJ2-5, with 9 bases aligning to TRBD1. The material sequenced was peripheral blood. The CDR3 DNA is TGTGCCAGCAGTAGGACAGGGGAGGAGACCCAGTACCTC. Its translation: CASSRTGEETQYL.